These T cell receptor beta chains were read from a single sample in a study of tumor-infiltrating lymphocytes in glioblastoma multiforme. Each CDR3 protein gets one entry after TCRdb re-called the multiplex PCR reads with MiXCR. The sample carries 25,000 to 40,000 distinct CDR3 sequences, about 64% recorded once. Sequencing input: brain tumor tissue. The receptors originated from a male donor with glioblastoma. The CDR3 runs from the conserved cysteine through the conserved F or W. Each record gives: D gene, V gene, J gene, clone size, CDR3 length, CDR3 protein, CDR3 DNA. The D gene is left open where the match is weak. Expanded clones get a size class; other rows say once, few or many, or leave the size out.

-	TRBV6-2/TRBV6-3	TRBJ1-4	-	14	CATSTHDNNEKLFF	TGTGCCACTTCTACACATGACAATAATGAAAAACTGTTTTTT
TRBD1	TRBV29-1	TRBJ2-7	many	13	CSVSQGATYEQYF	TGCAGCGTGTCACAGGGGGCAACCTACGAGCAGTACTTC
-	TRBV6-2/TRBV6-3	TRBJ2-7	-	14	CASSYGGDYNEQYF	TGTGCCAGCAGTTATGGCGGGGATTACAACGAGCAGTACTTC
-	TRBV24-1	TRBJ2-3	-	16	CATSDAAEGITDTQYF	TGTGCCACCAGTGATGCCGCGGAAGGGATCACAGATACGCAGTATTTT
-	TRBV10-3	TRBJ2-2	-	12	CAVSDVDRELFF	TGTGCCGTCAGTGACGTCGACAGGGAGCTGTTTTTT
-	TRBV5-1	TRBJ1-3	-	14	CASSLPREGNTTYF	TGCGCCAGCAGCCTCCCCCGGGAAGGAAACACCACATATTTT
TRBD2	TRBV6-6	TRBJ2-7	-	15	CASSYGGGGSYEQYF	TGTGCCAGCAGTTACGGGGGGGGGGGCTCCTACGAGCAGTACTTC
-	TRBV11-2	TRBJ2-7	-	12	CASSSGNYEQYF	TGTGCAAGCAGCTCCGGCAACTACGAGCAGTACTTC
TRBD1	TRBV20-1	TRBJ1-1	-	12	CSSGTGVTEAFF	TGCAGTTCCGGGACAGGGGTCACTGAAGCTTTCTTT
-	TRBV20-1	TRBJ2-7	-	14	CSAAGRVDSYEQYF	TGCAGTGCCGCCGGCAGGGTGGACTCCTACGAGCAGTACTTC
-	TRBV12-2	TRBJ2-5	many	15	CASRLCRKSSKTQYF	TGTGCAAGTCGCTTATGCCGGAAGAGTTCGAAGACCCAGTACTTC
-	TRBV20-1	TRBJ2-3	once	15	CSARDQRKWANTQYF	TGCAGTGCTAGAGATCAGCGGAAGTGGGCAAATACGCAGTATTTT
-	TRBV11-2	TRBJ2-3	-	15	CASSTHVGARGPQYF	TGTGCCAGCAGCACTCATGTGGGGGCGCGAGGACCGCAGTATTTT
-	TRBV29-1	TRBJ1-2	many	12	CSVDNPNYGYTF	TGCAGCGTGGACAATCCTAACTATGGCTACACCTTC
TRBD1	TRBV4-1	TRBJ2-7	-	14	CASGQGTGGYERYF	TGCGCCAGCGGCCAAGGCACAGGGGGATACGAGCGGTACTTC
-	TRBV5-1	TRBJ2-2	-	16	CASSEWDLPSVGELFF	TGCGCCAGCAGCGAATGGGATCTACCGAGTGTCGGGGAGCTGTTTTTT
-	TRBV20-1	TRBJ1-1	-	10	CSARDPEAFF	TGCAGTGCTAGGGATCCTGAAGCTTTCTTT
-	TRBV10-3	TRBJ2-6	-	16	CALSDGTHTGANALTF	TGTGCCCTCAGTGATGGGACACATACTGGGGCCAACGCCCTGACTTTC
-	TRBV10-3	TRBJ2-7	many	13	CAISDGRPYEQYF	TGTGCCATCAGTGACGGCAGACCCTACGAGCAGTACTTC
-	TRBV5-4	TRBJ2-1	many	14	CASSPAGPGHEQFF	TGTGCCAGCAGCCCGGCTGGCCCAGGCCATGAGCAGTTCTTC
-	TRBV6-6	TRBJ2-5	many	12	CASSYWDETQYF	TGTGCCAGCAGTTACTGGGATGAGACCCAGTACTTC
-	TRBV24-1	TRBJ2-3	-	14	CATSRSLGIDTQYF	TGTGCCACCAGCAGATCTCTGGGCATAGATACGCAGTATTTT
-	TRBV13	TRBJ1-6	-	12	CASILYNSPLHF	TGTGCCAGCATCCTTTATAATTCACCCCTCCACTTT
-	TRBV29-1	TRBJ2-5	-	13	CSVDGGYQETQYF	TGCAGCGTTGATGGGGGTTACCAAGAGACCCAGTACTTC
-	TRBV20-1	TRBJ2-3	-	13	CSAGDPGTDTLYF	TGCAGTGCTGGAGATCCGGGTACGGATACGCTGTATTTT
TRBD2	TRBV12-3/TRBV12-4	TRBJ2-3	many	19	CASSPRGQLAGGPGDTQYF	TGTGCCAGCAGTCCCCGGGGGCAACTAGCGGGAGGGCCAGGTGATACGCAGTATTTT
-	TRBV20-1	TRBJ2-7	-	16	CSAIRAASLNSYEQYF	TGCAGTGCCATAAGGGCGGCTAGCTTGAACTCCTACGAGCAGTACTTC
TRBD1	TRBV5-4	TRBJ2-7	many	16	CASSSGGGTGVYEQYF	TGTGCCAGCAGCTCGGGGGGCGGGACAGGGGTATACGAGCAGTACTTC
-	TRBV20-1	TRBJ2-7	-	15	CSARAFRSGPYEQYF	TGTAGTGCTAGGGCATTTCGGAGCGGACCCTACGAGCAGTACTTC
-	TRBV12-3/TRBV12-4	TRBJ1-5	many	14	CASSLGRVGQPQHF	TGTGCCAGCAGTTTAGGTAGGGTCGGTCAGCCTCAGCATTTT
-	TRBV6-5	TRBJ2-3	-	15	CASSHRLTNTDTQYF	TGTGCCAGCAGTCACAGGCTCACCAACACAGATACGCAGTATTTT
-	TRBV28	TRBJ1-4	-	14	CASSFRGPNEKLLF	TGTGCCAGCAGTTTCCGCGGCCCTAATGAAAAACTGCTTTTT
TRBD1	TRBV4-1	TRBJ1-2	-	16	CASSPDRYRGNYEYTF	TGCGCCAGCAGCCCAGATAGGTACAGGGGGAACTATGAGTACACCTTC
-	TRBV28	TRBJ1-2	-	14	CASSPAWSFICYTF	TGTGCCAGCAGTCCTGCTTGGTCCTTTATTTGCTACACCTTC
TRBD1	TRBV20-1	TRBJ2-1	-	13	CSANRGPHNERLF	TGCAGTGCCAACAGGGGCCCGCACAATGAGCGGCTCTTC
-	TRBV20-1	TRBJ2-1	-	14	CRARDEAGQYGQFF	TGCAGAGCTAGAGATGAGGCAGGGCAATATGGGCAGTTCTTC
-	TRBV6-4	TRBJ2-2	-	15	CASSESVGHTGELFF	TGTGCCAGCAGTGAGAGTGTGGGTCACACCGGGGAGCTTTTTTTT
TRBD2	TRBV6-2/TRBV6-3	TRBJ2-7	many	16	CASSTLAGGGWYEQYF	TGTGCCAGCAGTACTCTAGCGGGAGGAGGCTGGTACGAGCAGTACTTC
TRBD1	TRBV18	TRBJ2-5	once	14	CASSPETGKETQYF	TGTGCCAGCTCACCAGAGACAGGGAAAGAGACCCAGTACTTC
-	TRBV10-3	TRBJ1-6	-	13	CAIRQRDNSPLHF	TGTGCCATCCGGCAGCGAGATAATTCACCCCTCCACTTT